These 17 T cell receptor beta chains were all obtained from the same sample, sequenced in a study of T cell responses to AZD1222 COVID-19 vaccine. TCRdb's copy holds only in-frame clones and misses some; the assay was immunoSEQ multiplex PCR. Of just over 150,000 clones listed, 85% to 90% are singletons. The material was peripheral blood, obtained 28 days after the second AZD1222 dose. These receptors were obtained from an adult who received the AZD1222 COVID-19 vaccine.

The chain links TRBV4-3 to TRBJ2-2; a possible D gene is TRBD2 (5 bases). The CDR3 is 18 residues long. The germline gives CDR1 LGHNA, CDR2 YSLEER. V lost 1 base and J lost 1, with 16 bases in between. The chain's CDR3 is CASSQGVGGGQNTGELFF. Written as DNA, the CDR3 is TGCGCCAGCAGCCAAGGGGTGGGTGGCGGGCAGAACACCGGGGAGCTGTTTTTT.

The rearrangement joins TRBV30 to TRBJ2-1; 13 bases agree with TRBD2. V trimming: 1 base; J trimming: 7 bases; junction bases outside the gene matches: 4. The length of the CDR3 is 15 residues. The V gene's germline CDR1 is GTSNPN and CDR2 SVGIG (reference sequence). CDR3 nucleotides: TGTGCCTGGAGTGCTCCGGGACTAGCGGGAAATGAGCAGTTCTTC. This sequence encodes CAWSAPGLAGNEQFF.

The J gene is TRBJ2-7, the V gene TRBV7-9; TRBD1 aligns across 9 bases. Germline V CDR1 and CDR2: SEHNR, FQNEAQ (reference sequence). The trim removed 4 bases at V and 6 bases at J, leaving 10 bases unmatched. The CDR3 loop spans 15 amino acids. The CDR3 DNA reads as TGTGCCAGCAGCTCGGACAGGGGCCGTAATGGCGAGCAGTACTTC. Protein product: CASSSDRGRNGEQYF.

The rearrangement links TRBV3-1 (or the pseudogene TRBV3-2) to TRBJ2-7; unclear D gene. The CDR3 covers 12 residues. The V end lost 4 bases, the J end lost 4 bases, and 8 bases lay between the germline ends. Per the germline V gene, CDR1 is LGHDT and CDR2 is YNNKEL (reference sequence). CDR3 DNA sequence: TGTGCCAGCAGCCGGACGGTATACGAGCAGTACTTC. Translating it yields CASSRTVYEQYF.

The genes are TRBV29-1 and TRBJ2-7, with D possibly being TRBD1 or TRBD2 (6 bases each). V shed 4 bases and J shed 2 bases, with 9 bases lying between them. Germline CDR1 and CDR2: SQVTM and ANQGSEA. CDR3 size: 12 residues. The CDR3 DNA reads TGCAGCGTTGCGGAGGGGGCCTACGAGCAGTACTTC. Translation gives CSVAEGAYEQYF.

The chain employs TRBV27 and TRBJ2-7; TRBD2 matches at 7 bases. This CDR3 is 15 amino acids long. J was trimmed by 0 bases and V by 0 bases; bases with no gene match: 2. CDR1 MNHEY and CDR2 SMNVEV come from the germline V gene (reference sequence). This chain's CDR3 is CASSLSGGGSYEQYF. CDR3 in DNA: TGTGCCAGCAGTTTATCTGGGGGGGGCTCCTACGAGCAGTACTTC.

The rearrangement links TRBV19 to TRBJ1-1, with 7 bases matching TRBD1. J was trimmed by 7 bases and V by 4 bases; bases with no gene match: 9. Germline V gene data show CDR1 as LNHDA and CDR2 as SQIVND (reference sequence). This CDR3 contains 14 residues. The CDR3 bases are TGTGCCAGTAGTACGACAGGGAGGCGAAATGAAGCTTTCTTT. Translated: CASSTTGRRNEAFF.

This CDR3 reads CASSLALTSGVGQFF. The CDR3 region has the DNA TGCGCCAGCAGCTTGGCCTTGACTAGCGGGGTGGGGCAGTTCTTC. The V and J genes are TRBV5-1 and TRBJ2-1, with 11 positions matching TRBD2. With V trimmed by 0 bases and J by 12 bases, 8 bases remained unmatched. Per germline, CDR1 SGHRS and CDR2 YFSETQ. This CDR3 is 15 amino acids long.

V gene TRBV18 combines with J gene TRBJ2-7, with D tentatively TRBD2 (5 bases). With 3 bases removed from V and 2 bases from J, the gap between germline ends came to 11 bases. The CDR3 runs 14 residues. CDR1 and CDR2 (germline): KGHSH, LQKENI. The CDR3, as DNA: TGTGCCAGCTCACCGCTCGGACTCGCCTACGAGCAGTACTTC. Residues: CASSPLGLAYEQYF. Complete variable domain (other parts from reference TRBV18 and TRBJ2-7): NAGVMQNPRHLVRRRGQEARLRCSPMKGHSHVYWYRQLPEEGLKFMVYLQKENIIDESGMPKERFSAEFPKEGPSILRIQQVVRGDSAAYFCASSPLGLAYEQYFGPGTRLTVT.

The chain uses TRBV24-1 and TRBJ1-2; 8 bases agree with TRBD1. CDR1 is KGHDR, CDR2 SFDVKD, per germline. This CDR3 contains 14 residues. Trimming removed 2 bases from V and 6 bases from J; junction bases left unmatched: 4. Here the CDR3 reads CATSDSSTGDGYTF. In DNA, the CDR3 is TGTGCCACCAGTGATTCTTCGACAGGGGATGGCTACACCTTC.

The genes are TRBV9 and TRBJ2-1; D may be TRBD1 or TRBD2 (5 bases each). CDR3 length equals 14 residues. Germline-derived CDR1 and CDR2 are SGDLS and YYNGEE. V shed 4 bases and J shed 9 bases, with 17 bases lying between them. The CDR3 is CASSPRGQFGEQFF. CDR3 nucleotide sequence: TGTGCCAGCAGCCCGAGGGGTCAGTTTGGTGAGCAGTTCTTC. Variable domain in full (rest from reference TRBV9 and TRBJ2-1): DSGVTQTPKHLITATGQRVTLRCSPRSGDLSVYWYQQSLDQGLQFLIQYYNGEERAKGNILERFSAQQFPDLHSELNLSSLELGDSALYFCASSPRGQFGEQFFGPGTRLTVL.

CDR3 loop: CASSETPGGNYNEQFF. DNA of the CDR3: TGCGCCAGCAGTGAAACCCCGGGAGGAAACTACAATGAGCAGTTCTTC. The chain joins TRBV10-1 to TRBJ2-1, with 7 bases matching TRBD2. J gave up 3 bases and V 3 bases, and 8 bases lay outside the gene matches. Per germline, CDR1 WNHNN and CDR2 SYGVQD (reference sequence). The CDR3 runs to 16 residues.

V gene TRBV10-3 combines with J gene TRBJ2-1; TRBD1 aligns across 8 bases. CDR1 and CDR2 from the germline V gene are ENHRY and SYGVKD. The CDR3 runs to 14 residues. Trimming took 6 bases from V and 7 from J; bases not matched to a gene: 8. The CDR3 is CAISGQGRTNEQFF. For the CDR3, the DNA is TGTGCCATCAGCGGACAGGGTAGAACAAATGAGCAGTTCTTC.

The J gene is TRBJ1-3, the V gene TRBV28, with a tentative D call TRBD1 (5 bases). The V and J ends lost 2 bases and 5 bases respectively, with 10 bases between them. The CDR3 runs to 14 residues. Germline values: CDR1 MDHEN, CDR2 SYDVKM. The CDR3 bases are TGTGCCAGCAGTTTAACAGGAGGGCGAAACACCATATATTTT. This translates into CASSLTGGRNTIYF.

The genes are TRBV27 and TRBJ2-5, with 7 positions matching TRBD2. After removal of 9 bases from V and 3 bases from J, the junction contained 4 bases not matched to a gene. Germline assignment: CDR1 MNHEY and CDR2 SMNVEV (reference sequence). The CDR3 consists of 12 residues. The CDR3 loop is CARGTKKETQYF. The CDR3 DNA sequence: TGTGCCAGGGGGACTAAAAAAGAGACCCAGTACTTC.

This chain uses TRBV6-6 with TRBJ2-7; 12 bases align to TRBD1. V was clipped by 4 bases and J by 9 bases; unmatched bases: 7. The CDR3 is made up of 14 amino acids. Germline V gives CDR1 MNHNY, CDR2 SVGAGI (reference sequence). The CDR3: CASSSGTGGEVQYF. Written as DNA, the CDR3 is TGTGCCAGCAGTTCCGGGACAGGGGGCGAGGTGCAGTACTTC.

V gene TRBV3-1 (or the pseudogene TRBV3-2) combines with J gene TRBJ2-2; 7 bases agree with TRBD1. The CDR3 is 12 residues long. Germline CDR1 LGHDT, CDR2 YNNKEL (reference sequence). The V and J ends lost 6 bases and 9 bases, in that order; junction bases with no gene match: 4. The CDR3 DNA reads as TGTGCCAGCAGAAGGGACAGCCGGGAGCTGTTTTTT. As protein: CASRRDSRELFF.